Listed below are T cell receptor beta chains from one sample, sequenced in a study of T cells in Graves' hyperthyroidism and ophthalmopathy. One entry per CDR3 protein, called by TCRdb with MiXCR from the multiplex PCR reads. The data show more than 550,000 distinct CDR3 sequences, about 18% seen once. Sequencing was carried out using blood. The receptors derive from a man in his forties or fifties with Graves' hyperthyroidism. CDR3s include the opening cysteine and the closing phenylalanine or tryptophan. D genes are given only for firm matches. Size is omitted from some rows. Given values are once, few, many or a class for expanded clones.

V	J	length	D	size	CDR3	DNA
TRBV27	TRBJ2-7	14	.	many	CASSLYRSSYEQYF	TGTGCCAGCAGTTTATACAGGAGCTCCTACGAGCAGTACTTC
TRBV12-3/TRBV12-4	TRBJ2-3	16	TRBD2	.	CASSEREGRSTDTQYF	TGTGCCAGCAGCGAGCGGGAGGGCCGGAGCACAGATACGCAGTATTTT
TRBV2	TRBJ2-5	17	TRBD2	many	CASKTPSSSGYQETQYF	TGTGCCAGCAAAACTCCCTCGTCTAGCGGCTACCAAGAGACCCAGTACTTC
TRBV19	TRBJ1-1	15	.	.	CASRPRGSRNTEAFF	TGTGCCAGTAGACCCCGGGGGAGTAGGAACACTGAAGCTTTCTTT
TRBV12-3/TRBV12-4	TRBJ2-1	12	.	many	CASSRTGSEQFF	TGTGCCAGCAGTAGAACAGGGTCAGAGCAGTTCTTC
TRBV5-8	TRBJ1-1	14	.	many	CASSKGQVNTEAFF	TGTGCCAGCAGCAAAGGACAAGTGAACACTGAAGCTTTCTTT
TRBV7-9	TRBJ2-1	15	.	.	CASSLAEGTRDEQFF	TGTGCCAGCAGCTTAGCCGAAGGAACGAGGGATGAGCAGTTCTTC
TRBV2	TRBJ2-6	15	TRBD2	many	CASGGGRSGANVLTF	TGTGCGAGCGGGGGGGGCCGCTCTGGGGCCAACGTCCTGACTTTC
TRBV7-8	TRBJ1-4	15	.	many	CASSPRRGGLEKLFF	TGTGCCAGCAGCCCCCGGCGTGGGGGGCTTGAAAAACTGTTTTTT
TRBV29-1	TRBJ2-1	14	.	.	CSVAGRSSYNEQFF	TGCAGCGTTGCTGGGAGGAGCTCCTACAATGAGCAGTTCTTC
TRBV7-6	TRBJ2-7	14	TRBD1	many	CASSPRTGGYEQYF	TGTGCCAGCAGCCCCCGGACAGGGGGATACGAGCAGTACTTC
TRBV2	TRBJ1-1	13	TRBD1	many	CASTGQGQTEAFF	TGTGCCAGCACTGGACAGGGTCAAACTGAAGCTTTCTTT
TRBV7-2	TRBJ1-1	14	.	few	CASTLGVMSTEAFF	TGTGCCAGCACCCTTGGGGTGATGAGCACTGAAGCTTTCTTT
TRBV12-3/TRBV12-4	TRBJ2-4	14	.	few	CASSLDVAKNIQYF	TGTGCCAGCAGTTTAGATGTAGCCAAAAACATTCAGTACTTC
TRBV2	TRBJ2-5	15	TRBD1	many	CASSGTGTGSETQYF	TGTGCCAGCAGCGGCACCGGGACAGGGTCGGAGACCCAGTACTTC
TRBV20-1	TRBJ2-3	16	TRBD2	many	CSARDQTSGDTDTQYF	TGCAGTGCTAGAGATCAGACTAGCGGAGACACAGATACGCAGTATTTT
TRBV24-1	TRBJ2-7	14	.	many	CATSGDPSPFEQYF	TGTGCCACCAGTGGTGACCCTTCCCCCTTCGAGCAGTACTTC
TRBV6-1	TRBJ2-1	16	TRBD2	few	CASSVTSGHSYNEQFF	TGTGCCAGCAGTGTGACTAGCGGGCACTCCTACAATGAGCAGTTCTTC
TRBV19	TRBJ2-7	12	.	.	CASSAEITEQYF	TGTGCCAGTAGTGCAGAAATTACGGAGCAGTACTTC
TRBV18	TRBJ2-7	15	.	many	CASSPRQGTSYEQYF	TGTGCCAGCTCACCTCGCCAGGGAACAAGCTACGAGCAGTACTTC
TRBV11-2	TRBJ1-1	15	.	many	CASSPRDILSTEAFF	TGTGCCAGCAGTCCCCGGGATATATTGAGCACTGAAGCTTTCTTT
TRBV7-9	TRBJ2-5	14	.	.	CASSPTEGGETQYF	TGTGCCAGCAGCCCGACGGAGGGTGGAGAGACCCAGTACTTC
TRBV19	TRBJ2-1	18	TRBD2	.	CASSLQVAGSYSYNEQFF	TGTGCGAGTAGTCTCCAAGTAGCGGGATCTTACTCCTACAATGAGCAGTTCTTC
TRBV7-9	TRBJ1-6	17	.	.	CASSFDDPGGINSPLHF	TGTGCCAGCAGCTTTGACGACCCGGGCGGGATCAATTCACCCCTCCACTTT
TRBV6-1	TRBJ2-1	16	.	many	CASSEALVGYYNEQFF	TGTGCCAGCAGTGAAGCGCTAGTAGGGTACTACAATGAGCAGTTCTTC
TRBV3-1	TRBJ2-7	15	TRBD2	few	CASSKGLAGTYEQYF	TGTGCCAGCAGCAAGGGACTAGCGGGAACCTACGAGCAGTACTTC
TRBV30	TRBJ2-2	14	.	many	CAWNRLLNTGELFF	TGTGCCTGGAACCGACTCTTGAACACCGGGGAGCTGTTTTTT
TRBV30	TRBJ1-2	11	.	many	CAWSVRYGYTF	TGTGCCTGGAGTGTACGTTATGGCTACACCTTC
TRBV7-3	TRBJ1-3	14	.	few	CASSLTAGGNTIYF	TGTGCCAGCAGCTTAACGGCAGGGGGAAACACCATATATTTT
TRBV19	TRBJ1-1	15	TRBD1	once	CASRLSLGTGLRAFF	TGTGCCAGTAGGCTAAGTCTCGGGACAGGGTTACGAGCTTTCTTT
TRBV28	TRBJ2-7	15	.	many	CASSPYPERQNEQYF	TGTGCCAGCAGTCCCTACCCAGAGAGACAGAACGAGCAGTACTTC